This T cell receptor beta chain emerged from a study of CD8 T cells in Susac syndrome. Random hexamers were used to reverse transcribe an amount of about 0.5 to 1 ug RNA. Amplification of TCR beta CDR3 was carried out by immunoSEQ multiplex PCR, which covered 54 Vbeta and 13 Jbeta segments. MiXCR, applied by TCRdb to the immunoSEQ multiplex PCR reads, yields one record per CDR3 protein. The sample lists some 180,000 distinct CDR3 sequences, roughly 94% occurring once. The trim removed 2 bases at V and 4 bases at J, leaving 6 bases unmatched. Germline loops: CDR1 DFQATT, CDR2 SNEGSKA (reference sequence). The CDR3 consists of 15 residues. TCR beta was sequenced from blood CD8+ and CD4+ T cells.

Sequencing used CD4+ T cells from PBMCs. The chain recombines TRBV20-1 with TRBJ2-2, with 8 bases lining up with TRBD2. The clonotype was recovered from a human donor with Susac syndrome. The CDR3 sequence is CSARSSGSVTGELFF. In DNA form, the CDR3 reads TGCAGTGCTAGATCCAGCGGGAGTGTCACCGGGGAGCTGTTTTTT.